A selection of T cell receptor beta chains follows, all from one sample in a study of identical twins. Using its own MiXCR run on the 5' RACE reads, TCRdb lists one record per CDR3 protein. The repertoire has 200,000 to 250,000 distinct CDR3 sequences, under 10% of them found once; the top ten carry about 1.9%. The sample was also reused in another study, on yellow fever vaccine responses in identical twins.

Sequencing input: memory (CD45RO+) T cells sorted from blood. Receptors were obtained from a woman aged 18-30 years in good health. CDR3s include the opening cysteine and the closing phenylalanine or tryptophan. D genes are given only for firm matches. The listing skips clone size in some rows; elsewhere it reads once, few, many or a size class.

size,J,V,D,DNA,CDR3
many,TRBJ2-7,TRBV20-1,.,TGCAGTGCTAGAAGCCGGCGGACGACCTACGAGCAGTACTTC,CSARSRRTTYEQYF
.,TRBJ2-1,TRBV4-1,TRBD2,TGCGCCAGCAGCCAAGAGATAGCGGGGGTAAGCGGTGAGCAGTTCTTC,CASSQEIAGVSGEQFF
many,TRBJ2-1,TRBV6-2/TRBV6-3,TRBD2,TGTGCCAGCAGTTACGCCGGGGGGATCAATGAGCAGTTCTTC,CASSYAGGINEQFF
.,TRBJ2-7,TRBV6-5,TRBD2,TGTGCCAGCAGTTACGCTAGCGGGAGGCCCCCAGACGAGCAGTACTTC,CASSYASGRPPDEQYF
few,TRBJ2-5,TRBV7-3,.,TGTGCCAGCAGCCCGGGATGGGGCGGCCAAGAGACCCAGTACTTC,CASSPGWGGQETQYF
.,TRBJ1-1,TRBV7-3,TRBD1,TGTGCCAGCAGCGCCCCGGGACAGGGGGCCACTGAAGCTTTCTTT,CASSAPGQGATEAFF
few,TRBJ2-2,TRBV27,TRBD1,TGTGCCAGCAAGAGAGGACAGGGGGAAACCGGGGAGCTGTTTTTT,CASKRGQGETGELFF
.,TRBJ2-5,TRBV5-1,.,TGCGCCAGCAGCTTGGGTAGGGGGGCAGGAGAGACCCAGTACTTC,CASSLGRGAGETQYF
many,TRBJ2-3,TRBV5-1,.,TGCGCCAGCAGCTTAATGGAAGATACGCAGTATTTT,CASSLMEDTQYF
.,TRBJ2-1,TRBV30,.,TGTGCCTGGAAACCCACCAGTGTGTACAATGAGCAGTTCTTC,CAWKPTSVYNEQFF
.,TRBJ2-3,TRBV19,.,TGTGCCAGTAGTACCCAGTTCGGAGATACGCAGTATTTT,CASSTQFGDTQYF
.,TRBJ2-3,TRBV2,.,TGTGCCAGCAGTGTCAAGGGGCCCCAACCCGCTACGCAGTATTTT,CASSVKGPQPATQYF
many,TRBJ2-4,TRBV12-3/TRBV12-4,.,TGTGCCAGCAGTTGGGGCATAGCCAAAAACATTCAGTACTTC,CASSWGIAKNIQYF
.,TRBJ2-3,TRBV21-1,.,TGTGCCAGCAGAAGCGGGGGGGGAGCCCCAGATACGCAGTATTTT,CASRSGGGAPDTQYF
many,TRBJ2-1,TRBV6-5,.,TGTGCCAGCAGTTTACAGGGTCTTTCCTACAATGAGCAGTTCTTC,CASSLQGLSYNEQFF
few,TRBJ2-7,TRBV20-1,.,TGCAGTGCTAGCGATGACAGGCCCCTAACCTACGAGCAGTACTTC,CSASDDRPLTYEQYF
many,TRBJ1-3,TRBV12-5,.,TGTGCTAGTGGTTTCGGGTCACTCCCTGGAAACACCATATATTTT,CASGFGSLPGNTIYF
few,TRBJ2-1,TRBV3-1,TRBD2,TGTGCCAGCAGCCCGACTAGCGGGGGGGTCGGTGAGCAGTTCTTC,CASSPTSGGVGEQFF
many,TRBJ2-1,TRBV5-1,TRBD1,TGCGCCAGCAGACCCCCAGGGACAGGGGGCTACAATGAGCAGTTCTTC,CASRPPGTGGYNEQFF
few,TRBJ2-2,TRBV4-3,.,TGCGCCAGCAGCCAAGGCGCGTACACCGGGGAGCTGTTTTTT,CASSQGAYTGELFF
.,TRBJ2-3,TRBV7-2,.,TGTGCCAGCAGCTTAGTTCGGGAAGATAAGCAGTATTTT,CASSLVREDKQYF
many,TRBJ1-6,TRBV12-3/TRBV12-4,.,TGTGCCAGCAGCCCCCAACTATCTAATTCACCCCTCCACTTT,CASSPQLSNSPLHF
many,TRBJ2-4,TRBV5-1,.,TGCGCCAGCAGTGTGGGCTACAACAAAAACATTCAGTACTTC,CASSVGYNKNIQYF
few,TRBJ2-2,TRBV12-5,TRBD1,TGTGCTAGTGGTTTGGCGACAGGGGGTAGCACCGGGGAGCTGTTTTTT,CASGLATGGSTGELFF
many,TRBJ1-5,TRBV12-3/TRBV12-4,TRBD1,TGTGCCAGCAGTTTGGGACAGGGGGTCAATAGCAATCAGCCCCAGCATTTT,CASSLGQGVNSNQPQHF